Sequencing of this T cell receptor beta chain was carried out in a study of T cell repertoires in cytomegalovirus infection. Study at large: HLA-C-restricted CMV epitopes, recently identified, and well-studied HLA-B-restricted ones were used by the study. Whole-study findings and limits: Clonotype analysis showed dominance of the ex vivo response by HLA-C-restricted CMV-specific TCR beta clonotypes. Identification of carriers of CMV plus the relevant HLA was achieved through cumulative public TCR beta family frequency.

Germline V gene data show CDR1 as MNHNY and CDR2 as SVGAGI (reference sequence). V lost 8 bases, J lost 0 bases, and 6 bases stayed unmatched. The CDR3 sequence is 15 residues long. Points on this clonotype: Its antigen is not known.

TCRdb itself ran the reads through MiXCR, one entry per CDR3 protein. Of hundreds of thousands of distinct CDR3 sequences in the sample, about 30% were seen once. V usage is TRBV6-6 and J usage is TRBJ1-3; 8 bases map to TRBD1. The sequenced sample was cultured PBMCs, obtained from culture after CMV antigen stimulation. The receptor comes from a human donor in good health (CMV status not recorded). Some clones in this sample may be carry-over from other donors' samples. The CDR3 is CASAFGQGSGNTIYF. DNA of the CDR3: TGTGCCAGCGCCTTCGGACAGGGCTCTGGAAACACCATATATTTT.